This is a list of T cell receptor beta chains from one sample in a study of cytomegalovirus exposure and HLA in healthy donors. Clones were read by immunoSEQ multiplex PCR, and TCRdb kept only the in-frame ones, dropping some. The sample carries approximately 170,000 clones, approximately 78% recorded once. The material sequenced was PBMCs. The origin of the receptors is a male donor in good health and CMV-seronegative. Each CDR3 is given with its conserved first and last residue. D genes are given only for firm matches. Size tells how often a clone was seen (once, few, many) or the class of an expanded clone, and some rows leave it out.

>TRBJ2-2|TRBD1|16|.|TRBV15
CATSRQGAPSTGELFF
TGTGCCACCAGCAGACAGGGGGCGCCGAGCACCGGGGAGCTGTTTTTT
>TRBJ2-1|TRBD2|15|few|TRBV4-2
CASRRVAGGLDEQFF
TGTGCCAGCAGGCGGGTAGCGGGAGGCCTTGATGAGCAGTTCTTC
>TRBJ2-1|TRBD2|16|.|TRBV9
CASSVGGRGGQGEQFF
TGTGCCAGCAGCGTAGGAGGGCGGGGGGGCCAAGGTGAGCAGTTCTTC
>TRBJ2-7|.|13|.|TRBV10-3
CAISRLEPYEQYF
TGTGCCATCTCTCGGTTGGAGCCCTACGAGCAGTACTTC
>TRBJ2-5|TRBD1|15|.|TRBV5-6
CASSHRTGGKETQYF
TGTGCCAGCAGTCATAGGACAGGGGGTAAAGAGACCCAGTACTTC
>TRBJ2-3|.|15|.|TRBV15
CATSRDGVFSDTQYF
TGTGCCACCAGCAGAGACGGTGTCTTTTCAGATACGCAGTATTTT
>TRBJ2-7|.|15|.|TRBV5-1
CASSLATQEGAQQYF
TGCGCCAGCAGCTTGGCCACCCAGGAGGGGGCCCAGCAGTACTTC
>TRBJ2-3|TRBD1|16|few|TRBV27
CASSKNRGTSTDTQYF
TGTGCCAGCAGTAAGAACAGGGGTACTAGCACAGATACGCAGTATTTT
>TRBJ2-7|TRBD1|14|.|TRBV9
CASSVVQQGSEQYF
TGTGCCAGCAGCGTAGTGCAACAGGGGAGCGAGCAGTACTTC
>TRBJ2-7|TRBD1|14|.|TRBV28
CASSTGQGSYEQYF
TGTGCCAGCAGTACTGGACAGGGGAGCTACGAGCAGTACTTC
>TRBJ1-2|TRBD1|14|.|TRBV27
CASSLREGAFGYTF
TGTGCCAGCAGTTTACGCGAGGGGGCTTTCGGCTACACCTTC
>TRBJ1-2|TRBD1|14|.|TRBV23-1
CASSHGQGAVGYTF
TGCGCCAGCAGTCATGGACAGGGGGCGGTTGGCTACACCTTC
>TRBJ1-4|TRBD1|17|few|TRBV4-1
CASSQDWTGGGGEKLFF
TGCGCCAGCAGCCAAGATTGGACAGGGGGAGGAGGCGAAAAACTGTTTTTT
>TRBJ2-1|TRBD2|14|.|TRBV28
CASLGGGLYNEQFF
TGTGCCAGCCTGGGGGGGGGATTATACAATGAGCAGTTCTTC
>TRBJ2-3|TRBD1|15|.|TRBV7-3
CASSLQGAVGDTQYF
TGTGCCAGCAGCCTACAGGGGGCAGTTGGAGATACGCAGTATTTT